Listed below are T cell receptor beta chains from one sample, sequenced in a study of blood T cell repertoires in COVID-19. Sequenced by immunoSEQ multiplex PCR; TCRdb stores in-frame clones only, minus some. The top ten clones hold 7% to 7.5% of a sample with hundreds of thousands of clones, less than 90% of them seen once. Sequencing was performed on peripheral blood. These receptors were obtained from a woman aged 55-69 years with COVID-19, enrolled during active disease. CDR3s include the opening cysteine and the closing phenylalanine or tryptophan. D genes are given only for firm matches. Rows may omit the clone size; those that give it use once, few, many or a size class.

V gene,clone size,J gene,D gene,CDR3 protein,CDR3 DNA
TRBV13,NA,TRBJ2-1,TRBD1,CASSWAGTGRNEQFF,TGTGCCAGCAGCTGGGCCGGGACAGGGCGCAATGAGCAGTTCTTC
TRBV5-1,few,TRBJ2-3,TRBD1,CASSPETGTGGTDTQYF,TGCGCCAGCAGCCCAGAAACGGGGACAGGGGGTACAGATACGCAGTATTTT
TRBV5-1,NA,TRBJ2-7,NA,CASSLDTGSGGQYF,TGCGCCAGCAGCTTGGATACAGGGTCCGGAGGGCAGTACTTC
TRBV5-1,NA,TRBJ2-2,NA,CASSPRTANTGELFF,TGCGCCAGCAGCCCGAGGACAGCGAACACCGGGGAGCTGTTTTTT
TRBV5-4,NA,TRBJ2-7,TRBD2,CASSRASGGSYEQYF,TGTGCCAGCAGCCGCGCTAGCGGGGGGTCCTACGAGCAGTACTTC
TRBV9,NA,TRBJ2-7,TRBD2,CASSVESLAGGPRDEQYF,TGTGCCAGCAGCGTAGAAAGCCTAGCGGGGGGGCCTCGCGACGAGCAGTACTTC
TRBV5-1,NA,TRBJ2-7,TRBD2,CASSLALAASYEQYF,TGCGCCAGCAGCTTGGCCCTAGCGGCTTCCTACGAGCAGTACTTC
TRBV6-1,NA,TRBJ2-3,NA,CASSEFLSTDTQYF,TGTGCCAGCAGTGAATTTCTGAGCACAGATACGCAGTATTTT
TRBV19,NA,TRBJ1-6,TRBD1,CASRLRVMGTANSPLHF,TGTGCCAGTAGGCTACGAGTGATGGGGACAGCAAATTCACCCCTCCACTTT
TRBV4-2,NA,TRBJ1-3,TRBD1,CASSHVTGASSGNTIYF,TGTGCCAGCAGCCATGTGACAGGGGCGAGCTCTGGAAACACCATATATTTT
TRBV15,NA,TRBJ1-2,TRBD1,CATTDRGVGGYTF,TGTGCCACAACCGACAGGGGCGTCGGTGGCTACACCTTC
TRBV7-9,NA,TRBJ1-4,NA,CASSLDLTFNEKLFF,TGTGCCAGCAGCTTAGACCTTACATTTAATGAAAAACTGTTTTTT
TRBV6-5,NA,TRBJ1-2,TRBD1,CASSSTGPWQYGYTF,TGTGCCAGCAGTTCGACAGGGCCTTGGCAATATGGCTACACCTTC
TRBV7-9,few,TRBJ1-2,NA,CASSSTQGPNYGYTF,TGTGCCAGCAGCTCAACACAGGGACCAAACTATGGCTACACCTTC
TRBV5-6,NA,TRBJ1-1,NA,CASSPEGLQRAFF,TGTGCCAGCAGCCCGGAGGGGTTACAACGGGCTTTCTTT
TRBV30,once,TRBJ2-7,TRBD2,CASTTSGVTEQYF,TGTGCCTCCACGACTAGCGGGGTTACCGAGCAGTACTTC
TRBV18,NA,TRBJ2-7,TRBD1,CASSLHRDSYEQYF,TGTGCCAGCTCACTTCACCGGGACAGCTACGAGCAGTACTTC
TRBV25-1,NA,TRBJ2-7,TRBD2,CASSEPGTRDDEQYF,TGTGCCAGCAGTGAACCCGGGACTAGGGACGACGAGCAGTACTTC
TRBV27,NA,TRBJ1-5,NA,CASSLEAHSNQPQHF,TGTGCCAGCAGTTTGGAGGCACATAGCAATCAGCCCCAGCATTTT
TRBV25-1,NA,TRBJ1-4,TRBD1,CASSETKGTGSEKLFF,TGTGCCAGCAGCGAAACTAAAGGGACAGGGTCTGAAAAACTGTTTTTT
TRBV18,once,TRBJ1-5,NA,CASSPGWSRGGQPQHF,TGTGCCAGCTCACCGGGATGGTCCAGGGGTGGACAGCCCCAGCATTTT
TRBV5-6,NA,TRBJ2-1,NA,CASSLEFIYEQFF,TGTGCCAGCAGCTTGGAATTTATCTATGAGCAGTTCTTC
TRBV10-3,NA,TRBJ1-2,TRBD1,CAISEPGQGFYGYTF,TGTGCCATCAGTGAGCCGGGACAGGGATTTTATGGCTACACCTTC
TRBV19,NA,TRBJ2-1,TRBD1,CASSTFRDRSNEQFF,TGTGCCAGTAGCACCTTCCGGGACAGGTCCAATGAGCAGTTCTTC
TRBV6-5,NA,TRBJ1-1,NA,CASSYSSTVDTEAFF,TGTGCCAGCAGTTACAGCTCCACTGTGGACACTGAAGCTTTCTTT
TRBV6-5,NA,TRBJ1-1,NA,CASNSLGGHTEAFF,TGTGCCAGCAACTCACTCGGAGGGCACACTGAAGCTTTCTTT
TRBV13,once,TRBJ2-6,NA,CASSLSGGAGANVLTF,TGTGCCAGCAGCTTAAGTGGAGGGGCTGGGGCCAACGTCCTGACTTTC
TRBV9,NA,TRBJ2-1,NA,CASSVGGGAVNEQFF,TGTGCCAGCAGCGTAGGTGGCGGGGCGGTGAATGAGCAGTTCTTC
TRBV10-2,NA,TRBJ1-5,TRBD1,CASTPDRVIDQPQHF,TGCGCCAGCACTCCAGACAGGGTCATTGATCAGCCCCAGCATTTT
TRBV5-5,NA,TRBJ1-1,TRBD1,CASSGTDSYMNTEAFF,TGTGCCAGCAGCGGGACAGACTCTTACATGAACACTGAAGCTTTCTTT
TRBV25-1,NA,TRBJ1-5,NA,CASSEDPGEPQHF,TGTGCCAGCAGTGAAGACCCGGGAGAGCCCCAGCATTTT
TRBV5-4,NA,TRBJ1-2,TRBD1,CASSWGTGIDYGYTF,TGTGCCAGCAGCTGGGGGACAGGGATCGACTATGGCTACACCTTC
TRBV19,NA,TRBJ2-1,NA,CASSMALATIFYNEQFF,TGTGCCAGTAGTATGGCTCTAGCTACCATTTTCTACAATGAGCAGTTCTTC
TRBV5-1,NA,TRBJ2-4,TRBD2,CASSLAAGVAKNIQYF,TGCGCCAGCAGCTTGGCGGCGGGGGTAGCCAAAAACATTCAGTACTTC
TRBV6-2/TRBV6-3,NA,TRBJ2-2,NA,CASSAGLTGGELFF,TGTGCCAGCAGTGCAGGGTTGACAGGCGGGGAGCTGTTTTTT
TRBV19,once,TRBJ1-2,TRBD1,CASSISSPGQKYGYTF,TGTGCCAGTAGTATATCATCACCGGGACAGAAATATGGCTACACCTTC
TRBV6-2/TRBV6-3,few,TRBJ1-5,NA,CASSSVTGNQPQHF,TGTGCCAGCAGCTCGGTTACAGGGAATCAGCCCCAGCATTTT
TRBV30,NA,TRBJ1-5,NA,CAWAVRGGQPQHF,TGTGCCTGGGCCGTGAGGGGAGGTCAGCCCCAGCATTTT
TRBV23-1,once,TRBJ2-5,NA,CASEKMATRRGMETQYF,TGCGCCAGCGAGAAGATGGCCACCCGACGGGGGATGGAGACCCAGTACTTC
TRBV11-1,NA,TRBJ1-1,TRBD1,CASSSDRGTEAFF,TGTGCCAGCAGCTCCGACAGGGGGACTGAAGCTTTCTTT
TRBV6-1,NA,TRBJ2-7,NA,CASSDRGLNPYEQYF,TGTGCCAGCAGTGACAGGGGCCTAAACCCCTACGAGCAGTACTTC
TRBV5-8,NA,TRBJ2-1,TRBD1,CASRKQGEIEQFF,TGTGCCAGCAGGAAACAGGGGGAGATTGAGCAGTTCTTC
TRBV30,NA,TRBJ2-1,TRBD2,CAWSVLRTSGGFDEQFF,TGTGCCTGGAGCGTCCTTCGGACTAGCGGGGGGTTCGATGAGCAGTTCTTC
TRBV5-1,NA,TRBJ1-4,NA,CASSLVSGGYEKLFF,TGCGCCAGCAGCTTGGTATCGGGGGGCTATGAAAAACTGTTTTTT
TRBV7-9,NA,TRBJ1-5,NA,CASSPSGALGQPQHF,TGTGCCAGCAGCCCGTCGGGAGCCCTTGGTCAGCCCCAGCATTTT